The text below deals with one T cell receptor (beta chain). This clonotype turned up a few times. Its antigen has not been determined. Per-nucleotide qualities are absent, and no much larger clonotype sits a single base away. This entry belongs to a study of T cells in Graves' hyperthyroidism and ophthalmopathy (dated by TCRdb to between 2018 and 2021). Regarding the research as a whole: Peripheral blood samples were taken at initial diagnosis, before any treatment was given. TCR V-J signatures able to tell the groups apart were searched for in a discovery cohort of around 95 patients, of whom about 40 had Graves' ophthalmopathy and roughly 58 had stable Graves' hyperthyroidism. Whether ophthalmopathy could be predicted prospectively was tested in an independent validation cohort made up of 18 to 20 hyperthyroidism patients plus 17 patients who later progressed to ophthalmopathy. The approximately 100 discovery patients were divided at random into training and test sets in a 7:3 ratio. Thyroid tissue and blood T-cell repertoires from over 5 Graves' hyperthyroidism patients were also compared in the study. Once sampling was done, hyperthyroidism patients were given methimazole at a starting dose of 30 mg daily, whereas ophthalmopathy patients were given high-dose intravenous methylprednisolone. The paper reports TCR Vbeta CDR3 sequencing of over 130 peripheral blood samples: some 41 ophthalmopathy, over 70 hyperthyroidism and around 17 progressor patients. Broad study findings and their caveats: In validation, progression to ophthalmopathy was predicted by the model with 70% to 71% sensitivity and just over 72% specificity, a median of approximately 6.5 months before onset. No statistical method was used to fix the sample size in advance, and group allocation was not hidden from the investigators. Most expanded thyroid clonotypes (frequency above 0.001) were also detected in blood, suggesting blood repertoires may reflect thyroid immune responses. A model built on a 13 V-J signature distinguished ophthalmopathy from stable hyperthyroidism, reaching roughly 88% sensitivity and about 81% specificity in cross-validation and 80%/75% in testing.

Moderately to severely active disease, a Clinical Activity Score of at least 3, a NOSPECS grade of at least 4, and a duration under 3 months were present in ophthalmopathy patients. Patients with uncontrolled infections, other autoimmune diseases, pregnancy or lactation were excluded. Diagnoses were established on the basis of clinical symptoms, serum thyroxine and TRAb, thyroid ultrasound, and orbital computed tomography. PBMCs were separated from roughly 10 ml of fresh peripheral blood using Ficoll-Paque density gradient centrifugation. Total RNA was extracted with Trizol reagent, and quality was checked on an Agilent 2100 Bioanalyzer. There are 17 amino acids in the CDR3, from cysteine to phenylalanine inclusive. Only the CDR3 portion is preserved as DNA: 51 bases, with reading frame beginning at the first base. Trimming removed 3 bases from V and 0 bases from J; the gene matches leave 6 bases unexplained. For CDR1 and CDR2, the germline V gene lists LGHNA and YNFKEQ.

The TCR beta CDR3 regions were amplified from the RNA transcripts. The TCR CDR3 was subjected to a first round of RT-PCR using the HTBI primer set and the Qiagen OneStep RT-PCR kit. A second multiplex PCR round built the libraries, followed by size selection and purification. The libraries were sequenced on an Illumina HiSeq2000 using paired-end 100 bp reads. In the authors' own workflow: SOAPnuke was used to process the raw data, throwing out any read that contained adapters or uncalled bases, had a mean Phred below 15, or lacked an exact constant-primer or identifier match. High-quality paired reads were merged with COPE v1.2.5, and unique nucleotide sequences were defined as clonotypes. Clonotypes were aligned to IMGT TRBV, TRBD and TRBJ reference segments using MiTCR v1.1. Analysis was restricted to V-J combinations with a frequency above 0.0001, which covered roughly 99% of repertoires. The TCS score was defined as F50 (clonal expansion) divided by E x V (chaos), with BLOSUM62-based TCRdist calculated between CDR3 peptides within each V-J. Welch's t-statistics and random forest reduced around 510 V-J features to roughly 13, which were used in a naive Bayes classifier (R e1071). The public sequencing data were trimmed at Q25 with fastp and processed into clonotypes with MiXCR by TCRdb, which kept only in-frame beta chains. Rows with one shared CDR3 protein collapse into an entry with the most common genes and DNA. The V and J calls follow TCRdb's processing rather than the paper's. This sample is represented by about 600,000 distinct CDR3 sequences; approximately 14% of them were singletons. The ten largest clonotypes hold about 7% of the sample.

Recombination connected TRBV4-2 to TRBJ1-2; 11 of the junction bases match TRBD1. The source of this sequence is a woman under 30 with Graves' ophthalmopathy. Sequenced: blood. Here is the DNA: TGTGCCAGCAGCCATTCCGGGACAGGGGGAGCTAACTATGGCTACACCTTC. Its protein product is CASSHSGTGGANYGYTF.